This TCR beta chain came from a study of T cell responses to AZD1222 COVID-19 vaccine (dated by TCRdb to the early 2020s). Looking at the study overall: AZD1222 recipients whose second dose came at about 4 weeks and those whose second dose came at about 12 weeks were combined into one group, since spike-specific TCR depth and breadth did not differ between the two schedules. TCR sequencing was performed for 230 to 250 trial participants, of whom around 200 were given two doses of AZD1222 and around 26 were given two doses of MenACWY control vaccine. Trial participants were enrolled into age subgroups of 18-55, 56-69 and 70-plus years, which contained 148, 28 and 57 TCR-sequenced participants, respectively. Results the study describes overall, beyond this receptor: No day 14 peak-response samples were available, so repertoires were characterized only after the peak T cell response. Participants were mostly white British and included more females than males, and it was suggested by the authors that clonal diversity may have been underestimated. The 56-69-year group was small, and its depth increase did not reach significance, likely because of low power. Conclusions about previously exposed vaccinees are limited, since just 5 or 6 AZD1222 recipients were seropositive for SARS-CoV-2 at baseline. Reportedly, almost half of the unique spike-specific TCRs recognized epitopes lying outside the regions that are mutated in the B.1.351 and B.1.1.7 variants. CD4 TCRs associated with the vaccine covered the entire spike protein, and the dominant responses were in regions 160-218 and 743-854. A significant rise in spike-specific TCR breadth and depth was observed after two AZD1222 doses relative to day 0 and relative to MenACWY recipients.

Points on this clone: The target of this receptor is not known. The record has no base qualities; no much larger clone is one base away.

The CDR3 has 13 amino acids, counting the end cysteine and phenylalanine. Left in the record is the CDR3 DNA by itself, 39 bases read in frame from the first base. The trim is 10 bases for V and 5 bases for J, with a gap of 17 bases between the germline ends. Looking up the germline V gene yields CDR1 MNHNS and CDR2 SASEGT. The time point label, as the study defines it: baseline before first vaccination. Vaccinee samples came from UK trials COV001 and COV002, including a single-blind randomized controlled phase 2/3 trial of AZD1222 (ChAdOx1 nCoV-19) in healthy adults. For TCRbeta chain sequencing, PBMC samples were collected from trial participants at day 0 and at day 28 after the second dose. The CDR3 regions of human TCRbeta chains were analyzed by immunosequencing. As for the original processing: TCRs in the repertoires were compared against a reference library of SARS-CoV-2-specific TCRs that had been generated with the MIRA antigen-specificity platform. Breadth was defined as the fraction of unique TCRs that were SARS-CoV-2-associated, and depth was defined as the fraction of total T cells that were SARS-CoV-2-associated. Using the MIRA data, every spike-specific TCR was mapped to the spike region that the TCR reacted to and assigned to either a CD4 or a CD8 class. Log10-transformed breadth and depth values were compared by one-way ANOVA with Sidak's multiple comparisons tests. As stored in TCRdb, this immuneACCESS dataset retains in-frame rearrangements with V and J assigned. A fraction of the clones does not appear; measured against another copy, unresolved V genes explain less than half of the discrepancy, and the remainder lacks a known reason. That table gives V, J and clone size, and the DNA gave D and trimming. The sample data list 110,000 to 150,000 clones, and more than 85% of these were observed just once. Jointly, the top ten make up 2.5% to 3.5% of the sample.

Specimen: peripheral blood, collected on day 0 of AZD1222 vaccination. This TCR came from an adult in good health. The chain couples TRBV6-1 to TRBJ1-2; possibly the D gene is TRBD1, per 5 matching bases. The bases are TGTGCCACCTCCCGGGGACGGGAGTATGGCTACACCTTC. Its protein is CATSRGREYGYTF.